A selection of T cell receptor beta chains follows, all from one sample in a study of control samples from healthy donors and cancer patients. The assay was immunoSEQ multiplex PCR, and TCRdb's table has in-frame clones only and misses some. The table has 75,000 to 100,000 clones, about 85% seen once. The source material was blood. These receptors were taken from a woman between 45 and 65 years old in good health. Each CDR3 is given without its conserved first and last residue. Not every row has a clone size; where given, it reads once, few, many or a size class.

v_call	j_call	clone_size	cdr3_aa
TRBV19	TRBJ2-3	.	ASSNQAGGTDTQY
TRBV5-4	TRBJ1-2	few	ASSSMTGGGGYT
TRBV5-4	TRBJ2-2	.	ASSLGGGLAGELF
TRBV4-3	TRBJ2-1	.	ASSQDWLAAYNEQF
TRBV19	TRBJ2-2	.	ASDLGTGELF
TRBV2	TRBJ1-2	few	ASTRGMNGYT
TRBV6-5	TRBJ2-3	.	ASSYRSRASSTQY
TRBV7-7	TRBJ2-1	.	ASSLIQGGNEQF
TRBV11-2	TRBJ2-3	.	ASSLGEWHQDLTDTQY
TRBV20-1	TRBJ1-4	.	SASGEKLF
TRBV4-2	TRBJ2-2	.	ASSYFGETGGAGGELF
TRBV29-1	TRBJ2-7	.	SVEDGTRTLEQY
TRBV3-1/TRBV3-2	TRBJ1-2	.	ASSQTAGTYGYT
TRBV3-1/TRBV3-2	TRBJ2-1	.	ASSQDLASLPRNEQF
TRBV10-3	TRBJ1-1	.	AISARVGDTEAF
TRBV28	TRBJ1-2	.	ASSLTGSPNYGYT
TRBV4-2	TRBJ2-5	.	ASSLRLAGDGETQY
TRBV2	TRBJ1-3	.	ASSLGDTIY
TRBV5-5	TRBJ1-3	.	ASSLLAQISGNTIY
TRBV7-3	TRBJ1-2	.	ASSPSVADRGHYGYT
TRBV7-2	TRBJ2-2	.	ASSQSPQGTPF
TRBV4-3	TRBJ1-4	.	ASSQIRGAKNEKLF
TRBV2	TRBJ1-2	.	ASSEVAGYGYT
TRBV7-3	TRBJ2-2	.	ASSFGVNTGELF
TRBV4-3	TRBJ2-3	.	ASSQERGPTDTQY
TRBV14	TRBJ1-5	.	ASSLRRGNQPQH
TRBV21-1	TRBJ2-3	.	ASSKWARQSSTDTQY
TRBV6-2/TRBV6-3	TRBJ2-5	.	ASSTPPRASGETQY
TRBV21-1	TRBJ2-7	.	ASSPERGGSSYEQY
TRBV18	TRBJ1-4	.	ASSPPDTHEKLF
TRBV7-8	TRBJ1-2	.	ASSFKGRGEGYT
TRBV2	TRBJ2-5	.	ASSGAGVPETQY
TRBV18	TRBJ2-1	.	ASSARQGASKAYNEQF
TRBV7-9	TRBJ1-4	.	ASRALATTNEKLF
TRBV19	TRBJ2-1	.	ASSKGLAGDNEQF
TRBV5-1	TRBJ1-1	.	ASSLGPRDPEAF